This is a list of T cell receptor beta chains from one sample in a study of CD8 T cells in ankylosing spondylitis. TCRdb itself ran the 5' RACE reads through MiXCR, one entry per CDR3 protein. The sample lists under 150,000 distinct CDR3 sequences, roughly 8.3% occurring once. The sequencing input was synovial fluid, either unsorted or a sorted T cell fraction (not recorded which). The receptor source for this set is a male donor with ankylosing spondylitis. CDR3s leave out the opening cysteine and the closing phenylalanine or tryptophan.

>14|TRBJ2-5|TRBV4-2
ASSQYAAGLQETQY
>14|TRBJ2-1|TRBV10-3
AISEPSRSSYNEQF
>14|TRBJ2-3|TRBV28
ASSWVFSTRTDTQY
>12|TRBJ2-1|TRBV21-1
ASSKRGGQAGQF
>13|TRBJ2-7|TRBV6-5
ASSLFSGMPYEQY
>11|TRBJ1-5|TRBV6-2/TRBV6-3
ASSYPGTATQH
>12|TRBJ2-1|TRBV12-3/TRBV12-4
ASSRNLEKNEQF
>12|TRBJ2-5|TRBV11-2
ASSLGGPGETQY
>14|TRBJ2-1|TRBV6-2/TRBV6-3
ASSWPGLAFYNEQF
>9|TRBJ2-7|TRBV20-1
SATRWDEQY
>14|TRBJ2-3|TRBV5-1
ASSLGRTTSTDTQY
>6|TRBJ1-1|TRBV9
ASVQAF
>15|TRBJ2-2|TRBV7-2
ASSPMPVGGASGELF
>11|TRBJ1-5|TRBV5-6
ASSLGLQQPQH
>13|TRBJ1-1|TRBV9
ASSVGDSRHTEAF
>9|TRBJ2-5|TRBV27
ASGREETQY
>17|TRBJ2-5|TRBV27
ASSFAGRGSGRRGETQY
>13|TRBJ2-1|TRBV5-1
ASSSPSGRAPEQF
>15|TRBJ2-1|TRBV11-2
ASSFSGGSGSYNEQF
>12|TRBJ2-7|TRBV29-1
SVGDVRGGYEQY
>13|TRBJ1-1|TRBV20-1
SATGTSLGLPEAF
>11|TRBJ2-1|TRBV5-6
ASSFETLNEQF
>10|TRBJ2-7|TRBV3-1
ASSQGVYEQY
>12|TRBJ2-3|TRBV24-1
ATSDYRFNSQQY
>12|TRBJ1-6|TRBV7-9
ASSRNNLNSPLH
>11|TRBJ2-7|TRBV5-4
ASSLGMDYEQY
>13|TRBJ2-7|TRBV6-5
ASSYSTGGSYEQY
>14|TRBJ2-3|TRBV5-1
ASSSNTGTKTDTQY
>11|TRBJ2-7|TRBV20-1
SAPRPPSYEQY
>12|TRBJ1-1|TRBV24-1
ATSDRQLSTEAF
>11|TRBJ2-5|TRBV20-1
SATGTAEETQY
>13|TRBJ1-5|TRBV7-9
ASSSTQAGHQPQH
>12|TRBJ2-2|TRBV2
ASRSTRGTGELF
>14|TRBJ1-2|TRBV7-2
ASSLVLFGTGNGYT
>12|TRBJ1-5|TRBV19
ATSGGRSNQPQH
>11|TRBJ2-4|TRBV4-2
ASSQDGQGVRY